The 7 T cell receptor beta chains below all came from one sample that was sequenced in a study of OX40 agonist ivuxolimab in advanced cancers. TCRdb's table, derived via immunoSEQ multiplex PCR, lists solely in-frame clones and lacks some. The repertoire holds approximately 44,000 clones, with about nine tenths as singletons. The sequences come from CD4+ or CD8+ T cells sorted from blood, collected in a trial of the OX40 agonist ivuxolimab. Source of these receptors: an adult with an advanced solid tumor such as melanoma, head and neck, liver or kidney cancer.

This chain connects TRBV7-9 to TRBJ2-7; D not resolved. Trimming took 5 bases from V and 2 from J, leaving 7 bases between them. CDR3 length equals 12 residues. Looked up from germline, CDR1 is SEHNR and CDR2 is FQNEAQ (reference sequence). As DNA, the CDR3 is TGTGCCAGCAGCCGTAGACCCTACGAGCAGTACTTC. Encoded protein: CASSRRPYEQYF.

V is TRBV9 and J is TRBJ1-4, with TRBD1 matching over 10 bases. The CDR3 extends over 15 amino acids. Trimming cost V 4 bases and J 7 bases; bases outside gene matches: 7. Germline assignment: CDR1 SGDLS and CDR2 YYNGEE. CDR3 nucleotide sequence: TGTGCCAGCAGCCCAGGGGACAGGGGTCTTGAAAAACTGTTTTTT. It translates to CASSPGDRGLEKLFF.

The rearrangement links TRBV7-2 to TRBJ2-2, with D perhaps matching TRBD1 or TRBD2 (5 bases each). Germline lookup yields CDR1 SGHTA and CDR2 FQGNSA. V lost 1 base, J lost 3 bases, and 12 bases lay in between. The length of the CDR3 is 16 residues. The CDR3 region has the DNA TGTGCCAGCAGCTTAGAGTACGGGGCACACACCGGGGAGCTGTTTTTT. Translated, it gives CASSLEYGAHTGELFF.

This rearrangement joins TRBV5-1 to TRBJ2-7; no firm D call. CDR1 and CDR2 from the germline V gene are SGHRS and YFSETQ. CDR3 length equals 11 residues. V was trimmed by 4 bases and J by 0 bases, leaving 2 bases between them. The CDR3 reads CASSHSYEQYF. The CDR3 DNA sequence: TGCGCCAGCAGCCACTCCTACGAGCAGTACTTC.

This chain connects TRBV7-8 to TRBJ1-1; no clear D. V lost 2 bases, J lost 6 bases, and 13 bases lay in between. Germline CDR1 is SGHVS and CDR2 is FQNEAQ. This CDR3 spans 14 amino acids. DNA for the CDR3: TGTGCCAGCAGCTTACGAGCCTTCCCGGCTGAAGCTTTCTTT. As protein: CASSLRAFPAEAFF.

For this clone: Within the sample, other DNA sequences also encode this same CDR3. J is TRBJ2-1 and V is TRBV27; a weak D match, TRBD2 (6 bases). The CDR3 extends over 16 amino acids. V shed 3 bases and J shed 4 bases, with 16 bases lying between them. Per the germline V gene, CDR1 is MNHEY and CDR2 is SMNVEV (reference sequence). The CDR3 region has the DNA TGTGCCAGCAGTTTCTCGGCTGGGGAGGCTTACAATGAGCAGTTCTTC. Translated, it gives CASSFSAGEAYNEQFF.

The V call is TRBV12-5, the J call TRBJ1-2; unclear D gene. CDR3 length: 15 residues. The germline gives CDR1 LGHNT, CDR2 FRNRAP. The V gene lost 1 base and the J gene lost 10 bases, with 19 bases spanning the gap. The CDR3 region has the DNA TGTGCTAGTGGTTTGGCCATGGAGGCATTTGGTACCTACACCTTC. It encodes CASGLAMEAFGTYTF.